These 29 T cell receptor beta chains originate from one sample sequenced in a study of glioma-infiltrating T cells. The iRepertoire nested amplicon-rescue multiplex PCR amplified TCR alpha and beta CDR3s from RNA. From the multiplex PCR reads, TCRdb called clonotypes with MiXCR, one entry per CDR3 protein. This table has around 350,000 distinct CDR3 sequences, 35% to 45% appearing once. The sequenced sample was glioma tissue, nonneoplastic brain tissue, or PBMCs (not recorded which). Every receptor here comes from a human donor with low-grade glioma or glioblastoma, undergoing nonglioma brain surgery, or in good health (not recorded which).

This clonotype was counted ten times or more. This chain uses TRBV28 with TRBJ2-1; D remains unclear. Germline CDR1 is MDHEN and CDR2 is SYDVKM. The CDR3 is 13 residues long. V was pared by 5 bases and J by 5 bases, with 10 bases between. The CDR3 is CASSLSADNEQFF. CDR3 DNA: TGTGCCAGCAGTCTCTCTGCGGACAATGAGCAGTTCTTC.

The chain carries TRBV5-5 and TRBJ2-7; D unresolved. V was trimmed by 1 base and J by 0 bases, leaving 8 bases between them. CDR1 and CDR2 from the germline V gene are SGHKS and YYEKEE (reference sequence). The CDR3 length is 14 residues. CDR3 nucleotides: TGTGCCAGCAGCTTGCGGTTCGACTCCTACGAGCAGTACTTC. Translating gives CASSLRFDSYEQYF.

In the case of this clonotype: Just one base apart from a much larger clone, this may be a read error. Lacking the conserved final phenylalanine or tryptophan, this CDR3 likely reflects a read error. This chain connects TRBV28 to TRBJ1-1; D is unclear. The V end was cut by 3 bases, the J end by 5 bases, with 4 bases between. The germline V gene has CDR1 MDHEN and CDR2 SYDVKM. CDR3 length equals 11 residues. Here the CDR3 DNA reads TGTGCCAGCAGTTTCCAAACTGAAGCTTTCTCT. Its protein product is CASSFQTEAFS.

Points on this clonotype: A read error may produce the germline difference seen at one junction end. The chain recombines TRBV20-1 with TRBJ2-7; D perhaps matches TRBD1 (5 bases). This CDR3 has 13 residues. The V gene's germline CDR1 is DFQATT and CDR2 SNEGSKA (reference sequence). The CDR3 sequence is CGASNAGRYEQYF. The CDR3 bases are TGCGGTGCTAGTAACGCAGGGCGTTACGAGCAGTACTTC.

This clonotype was detected a few times. The genes are TRBV5-4 and TRBJ1-4; the D gene is possibly TRBD1 (5 bases). Per germline, CDR1 SGHNT and CDR2 YYREEE (reference sequence). The CDR3 is 13 amino acids. The ends were cut back, 3 bases at V and 7 bases at J, with 10 bases in the middle. The CDR3 sequence: CASSSVGVEKLFF. Here the CDR3 DNA reads TGTGCCAGCAGCTCGGTGGGGGTTGAAAAACTGTTTTTT.

This clonotype was seen many times. This CDR3 reads CASSGSSSETQYF. In nucleotides, the CDR3 is TGTGCCAGCAGTGGGTCGAGTTCGGAGACCCAGTACTTC. The J gene is TRBJ2-5, the V gene TRBV25-1; D call uncertain. Germline V gene data show CDR1 as MGHDK and CDR2 as SYGVNS. This CDR3 has 13 amino acids. V lost 4 bases and J lost 5, with 11 bases in between.

Note on this clonotype: A much larger clone is a single base away; this may be a read error. The chain recombines TRBV27 with TRBJ1-5; D is unresolved. The CDR3 is 15 amino acids. V shed 4 bases and J shed 5 bases, with 15 bases lying between them. CDR1 MNHEY and CDR2 SMNVEV come from the germline V gene (reference sequence). The CDR3 is CASSSLGKVHQPQHF. CDR3 DNA: TGTGCCAGCAGTTCCCTAGGAAAGGTCCATCAGCCCCAGCATTTT.

This chain uses TRBV10-3 with TRBJ1-5; D remains unclear. Germline V gene lookup returns CDR1 ENHRY and CDR2 SYGVKD. The germline V and J ends were trimmed by 1 base and 11 bases, with 12 bases remaining between them. This CDR3 comprises 13 residues. The CDR3 DNA is TGTGCCATCAGTGAGTTTAATGTGGAGGCCCAGCATTTT. Protein: CAISEFNVEAQHF.

Comments on this clonotype: A much larger clone lies one base from this, so it may be a read error. The conserved closing phenylalanine or tryptophan is absent in this CDR3, likely reflecting a read error. This chain's CDR3 is CASSLPGLPSSTDTQYL. The CDR3 DNA is TGTGCCAGCAGCTTGCCGGGACTCCCCTCTAGCACAGATACGCAGTATCTT. The chain couples TRBV5-5 to TRBJ2-3; TRBD2 might be the D (6 bases). The V gene lost 1 base and the J gene lost 0 bases, with 15 bases spanning the gap. Germline CDR1 SGHKS, CDR2 YYEKEE (reference sequence). The CDR3 extends over 17 amino acids.

In its sample, this clonotype was seen a few times. This chain connects TRBV29-1 to TRBJ2-1; 10 bases line up with TRBD2. V gave up 8 bases and J gave up 0 bases; unmatched junction bases: 7. Germline lookup yields CDR1 SQVTM and CDR2 ANQGSEA. This CDR3 is 15 amino acids long. The CDR3 here is CSIGLAESSYNEQFF. The CDR3 nucleotides read TGCAGCATAGGACTAGCGGAATCCTCCTACAATGAGCAGTTCTTC.

In the case of this clonotype: A much larger clone is a single base away; this may be a read error. The chain uses TRBV25-1 and TRBJ2-1, with D possibly being TRBD2 (6 bases). This CDR3 region has 13 residues. With 4 bases removed from V and 8 bases from J, the gap between germline ends came to 12 bases. Germline V gene lookup returns CDR1 MGHDK and CDR2 SYGVNS. The chain's CDR3 is CASSVGGMDEQFF. The CDR3 DNA is TGTGCCAGCAGTGTGGGGGGAATGGATGAGCAGTTCTTC. Variable domain in full (rest from reference TRBV25-1 and TRBJ2-1): EADIYQTPRYLVIGTGKKITLECSQTMGHDKMYWYQQDPGMELHLIHYSYGVNSTEKGDLSSESTVSRIRTEHFPLTLESARPSHTSQYLCASSVGGMDEQFFGPGTRLTVL.

Worth noting for this clonotype: A much larger clone is a single base away; this may be a read error. The rearrangement uses TRBV7-2 and TRBJ1-1; D remains ambiguous. Germline CDR1 and CDR2: SGHTA and FQGNSA. The CDR3 spans 13 residues. As DNA, the CDR3 is TGTGCCACCAGCTTAGTCTGGAACACTGAAGCTTTCTTT. This sequence encodes CATSLVWNTEAFF.

About this clonotype: This may be a read error: a much more frequent sequence differs by one nucleotide. The CDR3 region is CASSLWGATEASF. The CDR3 DNA reads TGTGCCAGCAGTCTTTGGGGGGCCACTGAAGCTTCCTTT. The chain uses TRBV25-1 and TRBJ1-1; possibly TRBD1 for D (6 bases). Per germline, CDR1 MGHDK and CDR2 SYGVNS. This CDR3 has 13 residues.

This clonotype has only a few counts. The rearrangement joins TRBV7-3 to TRBJ2-3; D gene unclear. V lost 3 bases and J 0 bases, leaving 10 bases between the germline ends. CDR3 length equals 15 residues. Germline V gene sequence: CDR1 SGHTA, CDR2 FQGTGA. This CDR3 reads CASSLTDASTDTQYF. The CDR3 nucleotides read TGTGCCAGCAGCTTGACGGACGCTAGCACAGATACGCAGTATTTT.

The table lists this clonotype with a few counts. The chain combines TRBV20-1 with TRBJ1-5, with 9 bases matching TRBD1. Unmatched junction bases numbered 16, after V lost 2 bases and J lost 2 bases. The CDR3 covers 19 residues. CDR1 DFQATT and CDR2 SNEGSKA come from the germline V gene (reference sequence). Here the CDR3 reads CSARKPGQGDLAGNQPQHF. DNA of the CDR3: TGCAGTGCTAGAAAACCGGGACAGGGTGACCTTGCTGGCAATCAGCCCCAGCATTTT.

On this clonotype: It may be a read error: a sequence one base away is much more abundant. V usage is TRBV20-1 and J usage is TRBJ1-1; no clear D gene. This CDR3 has 11 residues. Germline CDR1 DFQATT, CDR2 SNEGSKA (reference sequence). The germline V and J ends were trimmed by 3 bases and 3 bases, with 5 bases remaining between them. The CDR3 sequence is CSASRDTEAFF. The CDR3 coding sequence is TGCAGTGCTAGTCGGGACACTGAAGCTTTCTTT.

A word on this clonotype: A much larger clone is a single base away; this may be a read error. This sequence joins TRBV6-2 or TRBV6-3 and TRBJ2-1; D is unclear. Germline assignment: CDR1 MNHEY and CDR2 SVGEGT. This CDR3 is 15 amino acids long. CDR3 region: CASSPSRRSYNEQSF. CDR3 DNA sequence: TGTGCCAGCAGTCCCAGCAGGAGATCATACAATGAGCAGTCCTTC.

The V and J genes are TRBV27 and TRBJ2-7; 9 bases fit TRBD2. The V gene end was trimmed by 7 bases and the J gene end by 4 bases; junction bases not matched to a gene: 17. Germline CDR1 MNHEY, CDR2 SMNVEV (reference sequence). The CDR3 length is 17 residues. CDR3 loop: CASTLENSGRRGYEQYF. CDR3 nucleotide sequence: TGTGCCAGCACCCTGGAGAATAGCGGGAGAAGGGGGTACGAGCAGTACTTC.

This clonotype was counted at least ten times. The V and J genes are TRBV7-2 and TRBJ1-1; TRBD1 aligns across 7 bases. Germline V gene data show CDR1 as SGHTA and CDR2 as FQGNSA. CDR3 length equals 14 residues. The ends lost 6 bases at V and 1 base at J; junction bases unmatched: 5. The CDR3 sequence: CASRLRQGNTEAFF. In DNA form, the CDR3 reads TGTGCCAGCAGACTCCGACAGGGGAACACTGAAGCTTTCTTT.

The CDR3 region is CSANHPRQGHYGYTF. The CDR3 DNA reads as TGCAGTGCTAACCACCCAAGACAGGGCCACTATGGCTACACCTTC. This chain connects TRBV20-1 to TRBJ1-2; 7 positions match TRBD1. CDR3 length: 15 residues. Per germline, CDR1 DFQATT and CDR2 SNEGSKA (reference sequence). J was trimmed by 3 bases and V by 4 bases; bases with no gene match: 11.

This clonotype was detected ten times or more. The chain uses TRBV7-3 and TRBJ2-1; D may correspond to TRBD1 or TRBD2 (5 bases each). V lost 5 bases to trimming and J lost 7 bases, with 12 bases between them. In germline, CDR1 is SGHTA, CDR2 FQGTGA. The CDR3 runs to 13 residues. CDR3 amino acids: CASSPSRENEQFF. In DNA form, the CDR3 reads TGTGCCAGCAGCCCCAGCAGGGAGAATGAGCAGTTCTTC. Together with reference TRBV7-3 and TRBJ2-1, the CDR3 gives the full variable domain: GAGVSQTPSNKVTEKGKYVELRCDPISGHTALYWYRQSLGQGPEFLIYFQGTGAADDSGLPNDRFFAVRPEGSVSTLKIQRTERGDSAVYLCASSPSRENEQFFGPGTRLTVL.

The V gene is TRBV4-2, the J gene TRBJ1-6, with TRBD1 identical over 8 bases. From germline, CDR1 is LGHNA and CDR2 YNFKEQ. V gave up 4 bases and J gave up 8 bases; unmatched junction bases: 10. CDR3 length equals 16 residues. The CDR3 region has the DNA TGTGCCAGCAGCCGGCTCGGACAGGGAGAGTATTCACCCCTCCACTTT. Amino acid sequence: CASSRLGQGEYSPLHF.

V gene TRBV2 combines with J gene TRBJ2-2, with D possibly being TRBD2 (5 bases). Germline V gene sequence: CDR1 SNHLY, CDR2 FYNNEI. This CDR3 comprises 13 residues. V lost 6 bases and J 6 bases, leaving 11 bases between the germline ends. The DNA of the CDR3 is TGTGCCAGCAGACAAGCGGTGGCCGGGGAGCTGTTTTTT. It translates to CASRQAVAGELFF.

The rearrangement joins TRBV20-1 to TRBJ1-4; D is perhaps TRBD1 (5 bases). V lost 5 bases, J lost 6 bases, and 16 bases lay in between. The germline V gene has CDR1 DFQATT and CDR2 SNEGSKA (reference sequence). CDR3 size: 14 residues. The CDR3 sequence is CSARRAGRDEKLFF. The CDR3 nucleotides read TGCAGTGCTCGGAGGGCAGGGCGAGATGAAAAACTGTTTTTT.

Turning to this clonotype: A much larger clone lies a single base off, so this may be a read error. The chain is built from TRBV28 and TRBJ2-1, with D perhaps TRBD1 or TRBD2 (5 bases each). The CDR3 is 14 amino acids. Germline V gene sequence: CDR1 MDHEN, CDR2 SYDVKM. DNA of the CDR3: TGTGCCAGCAGGGGGGAGAGCTCCTACAATGAGCTGTTCTTC. This translates into CASRGESSYNELFF.

The J gene is TRBJ2-1, the V gene TRBV18; 8 bases line up with TRBD2. Per the germline V gene, CDR1 is KGHSH and CDR2 is LQKENI. The CDR3 runs 16 residues. Losses at the gene ends were 6 bases for V and 4 bases for J; bases not matched to a gene: 11. The CDR3 sequence: CASSPLGSGTYNEQFF. The CDR3 coding sequence is TGTGCCAGCTCTCCGCTGGGTAGCGGGACTTACAATGAGCAGTTCTTC.

The rearrangement uses TRBV28 and TRBJ1-3; tentative D call: TRBD1 (6 bases). Germline values: CDR1 MDHEN, CDR2 SYDVKM. There are 16 residues in the CDR3. Trimming cost V 4 bases and J 1 base, with 14 bases left between them. CDR3 coding DNA: TGTGCCAGCAGTTCCATTCTCAGGGGTTCTGGAAACACCATATATTTT. Translated: CASSSILRGSGNTIYF.

The table lists this clonotype with many counts. This chain joins TRBV10-3 and TRBJ2-3; D is uncertain. Germline CDR1 and CDR2: ENHRY and SYGVKD. The V and J ends lost 7 bases and 0 bases respectively, with 8 bases between them. The CDR3 runs 13 residues. In DNA, the CDR3 is TGTGCCATCACGGATACTAGCACAGATACGCAGTATTTT. Translation: CAITDTSTDTQYF.

CDR3 nucleotide sequence: TGTGCCAGCAGTTTATGGGGACAGAGCCACGAGCAGTACTTC. It translates to CASSLWGQSHEQYF. V usage is TRBV6-5 and J usage is TRBJ2-7; 7 bases are shared with TRBD1. V was pared by 4 bases and J by 5 bases, with 8 bases of the junction left unmatched. This CDR3 is built from 14 residues. Germline CDR1 is MNHEY and CDR2 is SVGAGI.